This is a list of T cell receptor beta chains from one sample in a study of shared clonotypes between healthy human individuals. The assay was immunoSEQ multiplex PCR, and TCRdb's table has in-frame clones only and misses some. The sample records around 690,000 clones, 90% being singletons. The sample comprised memory CD8+ T cells from PBMCs. The source of these receptors is a man younger than 30 in good health. Some clones in this sample may be carry-over from other donors' samples. Each CDR3 is given with its conserved first and last residue. A D gene is named only where the DNA matches it firmly. Size is stated for part of the rows, as once, few or many counts, or as a class when the clone is expanded.

cdr3_aa: CASSQPPQRSSGNTIYF; cdr3_nt: TGCGCCAGCAGCCAACCGCCTCAGCGAAGCTCTGGAAACACCATATATTTT; j_call: TRBJ1-3; clone_size: -; v_call: TRBV4-1; d_call: -
cdr3_aa: CASSLTRFRSTGELFF; cdr3_nt: TGTGCCAGCAGTTTAACTCGGTTCAGAAGCACCGGGGAGCTGTTTTTT; j_call: TRBJ2-2; clone_size: -; v_call: TRBV27; d_call: -
cdr3_aa: CASSLERNYEQYF; cdr3_nt: TGTGCCAGCAGCCTTGAGCGGAATTACGAGCAGTACTTC; j_call: TRBJ2-7; clone_size: -; v_call: TRBV11-1; d_call: -
cdr3_aa: CATSGLDRTDTQYF; cdr3_nt: TGTGCCACCAGCGGACTAGACCGCACAGATACGCAGTATTTT; j_call: TRBJ2-3; clone_size: -; v_call: TRBV15; d_call: TRBD2
cdr3_aa: CASSVGGTGYEQYF; cdr3_nt: TGTGCCAGCAGCGTAGGAGGAACAGGCTACGAGCAGTACTTC; j_call: TRBJ2-7; clone_size: -; v_call: TRBV9; d_call: -
cdr3_aa: CASSPQDMRYNEQFF; cdr3_nt: TGCGCCAGCAGCCCCCAGGACATGCGCTACAATGAGCAGTTCTTC; j_call: TRBJ2-1; clone_size: -; v_call: TRBV4-1; d_call: -
cdr3_aa: CASSLSPAGAQETQYF; cdr3_nt: TGCGCCAGCAGCCTAAGTCCCGCAGGCGCCCAAGAGACCCAGTACTTC; j_call: TRBJ2-5; clone_size: -; v_call: TRBV4-1; d_call: -
cdr3_aa: CASSRTTGGGMFYGYTF; cdr3_nt: TGTGCCAGCAGCCGAACGACAGGGGGCGGGATGTTCTATGGCTACACCTTC; j_call: TRBJ1-2; clone_size: -; v_call: TRBV5-6; d_call: TRBD1
cdr3_aa: CASSPGLASYNEQFF; cdr3_nt: TGCGCCAGCAGCCCGGGACTAGCCTCCTACAATGAGCAGTTCTTC; j_call: TRBJ2-1; clone_size: -; v_call: TRBV4-3; d_call: TRBD2
cdr3_aa: CASRSPGAYTEAFF; cdr3_nt: TGTGCCAGCAGGTCCCCGGGGGCTTACACTGAAGCTTTCTTT; j_call: TRBJ1-1; clone_size: -; v_call: TRBV7-2; d_call: -
cdr3_aa: CASSAGYHSGNTIYF; cdr3_nt: TGTGCCAGCAGTGCAGGATACCACTCTGGAAACACCATATATTTT; j_call: TRBJ1-3; clone_size: once; v_call: TRBV6-1; d_call: -
cdr3_aa: CASSFPGGREGAKNIQYF; cdr3_nt: TGTGCCAGCAGTTTCCCTGGGGGAAGGGAGGGAGCCAAAAACATTCAGTACTTC; j_call: TRBJ2-4; clone_size: once; v_call: TRBV28; d_call: TRBD2
cdr3_aa: CASSEAPPGVGDTDTQYF; cdr3_nt: TGTGCCAGCAGTGAAGCCCCCCCCGGGGTAGGGGATACCGATACGCAGTATTTT; j_call: TRBJ2-3; clone_size: -; v_call: TRBV2; d_call: -
cdr3_aa: CASSLSRTSGSPYEQYF; cdr3_nt: TGTGCCAGCAGTTTATCCCGGACTAGCGGGAGCCCTTACGAGCAGTACTTC; j_call: TRBJ2-7; clone_size: few; v_call: TRBV27; d_call: TRBD2
cdr3_aa: CASSNRGLAGKRGCFGGQYF; cdr3_nt: TGTGCCAGCAGCAACCGCGGGCTAGCGGGAAAACGTGGCTGTTTTGGGGGGCAGTACTTC; j_call: TRBJ2-7; clone_size: -; v_call: TRBV21-1; d_call: -
cdr3_aa: CASSFSGAGNTIYF; cdr3_nt: TGTGCCAGCAGTTTCTCAGGGGCTGGAAACACCATATATTTT; j_call: TRBJ1-3; clone_size: -; v_call: TRBV28; d_call: -
cdr3_aa: CASSVVGTGGGGYTF; cdr3_nt: TGTGCCAGCAGCGTAGTAGGGACAGGGGGCGGTGGCTACACCTTC; j_call: TRBJ1-2; clone_size: -; v_call: TRBV9; d_call: TRBD1
cdr3_aa: CASRPPGTRHNEQFF; cdr3_nt: TGTGCCAGTAGACCACCGGGGACGAGACACAATGAGCAGTTCTTC; j_call: TRBJ2-1; clone_size: -; v_call: TRBV19; d_call: -
cdr3_aa: CASSERDTGELFF; cdr3_nt: TGTGCCAGCAGCGAGCGGGACACCGGGGAGCTGTTTTTT; j_call: TRBJ2-2; clone_size: -; v_call: TRBV7-9; d_call: -
cdr3_aa: CASQFNPGGNTGELFF; cdr3_nt: TGTGCCAGCCAGTTTAACCCAGGGGGGAACACCGGGGAGCTGTTTTTT; j_call: TRBJ2-2; clone_size: -; v_call: TRBV28; d_call: TRBD1
cdr3_aa: CATSGWEGADGNTIYF; cdr3_nt: TGTGCCACCAGCGGATGGGAGGGGGCGGATGGAAACACCATATATTTT; j_call: TRBJ1-3; clone_size: -; v_call: TRBV15; d_call: TRBD1
cdr3_aa: CASSEEGYLSYEQYF; cdr3_nt: TGTGCCAGCAGTGAAGAAGGTTACCTCTCCTACGAGCAGTACTTC; j_call: TRBJ2-7; clone_size: -; v_call: TRBV2; d_call: -
cdr3_aa: CASSAAGGGNEKLFF; cdr3_nt: TGTGCCAGCAGCGCCGCGGGAGGCGGCAATGAAAAACTGTTTTTT; j_call: TRBJ1-4; clone_size: -; v_call: TRBV9; d_call: -
cdr3_aa: CASSYSGDHNQPQHF; cdr3_nt: TGTGCCAGCAGTTATTCCGGGGATCACAATCAGCCCCAGCATTTT; j_call: TRBJ1-5; clone_size: -; v_call: TRBV27; d_call: -
cdr3_aa: CASSYPTPGGTYEQYF; cdr3_nt: TGTGCCAGCAGTTACCCCACCCCCGGGGGGACCTACGAGCAGTACTTC; j_call: TRBJ2-7; clone_size: -; v_call: TRBV6-6; d_call: TRBD2
cdr3_aa: CASSSRTSPEQYF; cdr3_nt: TGTGCCAGCAGCTCCCGGACTAGCCCCGAGCAGTACTTC; j_call: TRBJ2-7; clone_size: -; v_call: TRBV5-4; d_call: TRBD2
cdr3_aa: CASSLADWGANVLTF; cdr3_nt: TGTGCCAGCAGCTTAGCAGACTGGGGGGCCAACGTCCTGACTTTC; j_call: TRBJ2-6; clone_size: -; v_call: TRBV7-8; d_call: -